This T cell receptor beta chain was identified during a study of blood T cell repertoires in COVID-19. TCRdb's table, derived via immunoSEQ multiplex PCR, lists solely in-frame clones and lacks some. This table holds roughly 56,000 clones, about 90% found once. The CDR3 is 17 residues long. Germline CDR1 is KGHDR and CDR2 is SFDVKD. J lost 1 base, V lost 2 bases, and 5 bases had no gene match. The V call is TRBV24-1, the J call TRBJ2-2, with 8 bases fitting TRBD2. Sequenced: peripheral blood. The source is a man aged 50-59 years with active COVID-19. CDR3 sequence reads: CATSDSVAGRNTGELFF. CDR3 nucleotide sequence: TGTGCCACCAGTGATTCCGTAGCGGGGAGGAACACCGGGGAGCTGTTTTTT.